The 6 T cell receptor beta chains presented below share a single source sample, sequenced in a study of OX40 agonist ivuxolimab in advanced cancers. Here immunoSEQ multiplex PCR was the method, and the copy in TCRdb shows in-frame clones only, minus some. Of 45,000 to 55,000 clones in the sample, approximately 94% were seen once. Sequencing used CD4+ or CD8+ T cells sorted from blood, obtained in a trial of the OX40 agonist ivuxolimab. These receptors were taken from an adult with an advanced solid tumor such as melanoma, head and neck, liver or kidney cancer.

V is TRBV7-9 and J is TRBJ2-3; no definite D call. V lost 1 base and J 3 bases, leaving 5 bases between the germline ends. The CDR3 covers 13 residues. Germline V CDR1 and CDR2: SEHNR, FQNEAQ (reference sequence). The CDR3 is CASSLVVTDTQYF. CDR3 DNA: TGTGCCAGCAGCTTAGTAGTTACAGATACGCAGTATTTT.

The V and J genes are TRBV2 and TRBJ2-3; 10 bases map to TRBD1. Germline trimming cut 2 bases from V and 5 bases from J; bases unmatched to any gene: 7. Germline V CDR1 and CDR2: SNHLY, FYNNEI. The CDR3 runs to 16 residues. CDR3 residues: CASSEYGQGDRDTQYF. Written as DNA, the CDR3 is TGTGCCAGCAGTGAATATGGACAGGGGGATCGAGATACGCAGTATTTT.

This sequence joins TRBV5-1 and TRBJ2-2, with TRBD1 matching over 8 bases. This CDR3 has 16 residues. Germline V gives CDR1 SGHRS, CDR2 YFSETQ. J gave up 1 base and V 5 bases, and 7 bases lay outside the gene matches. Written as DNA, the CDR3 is TGCGCCAGCAGTCCATTAGGGACAGGGAACACCGGGGAGCTGTTTTTT. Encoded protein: CASSPLGTGNTGELFF. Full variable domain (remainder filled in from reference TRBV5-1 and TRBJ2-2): KAGVTQTPRYLIKTRGQQVTLSCSPISGHRSVSWYQQTPGQGLQFLFEYFSETQRNKGNFPGRFSGRQFSNSRSEMNVSTLELGDSALYLCASSPLGTGNTGELFFGEGSRLTVL.

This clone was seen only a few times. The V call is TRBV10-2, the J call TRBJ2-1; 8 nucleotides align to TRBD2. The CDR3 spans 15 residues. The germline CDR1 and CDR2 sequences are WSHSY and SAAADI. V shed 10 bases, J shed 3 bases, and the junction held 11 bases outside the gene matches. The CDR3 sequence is CATEGVTSGYNEQFF. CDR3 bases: TGCGCCACCGAAGGGGTCACTAGCGGCTACAATGAGCAGTTCTTC.

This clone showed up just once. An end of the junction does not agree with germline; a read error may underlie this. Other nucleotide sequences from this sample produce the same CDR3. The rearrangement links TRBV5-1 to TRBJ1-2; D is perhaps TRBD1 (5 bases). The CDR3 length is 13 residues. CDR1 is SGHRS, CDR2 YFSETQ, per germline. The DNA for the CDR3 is TGTGCCAGCAGCTCAGACAGTAACTATGGCTACACCTTC. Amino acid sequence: CASSSDSNYGYTF.

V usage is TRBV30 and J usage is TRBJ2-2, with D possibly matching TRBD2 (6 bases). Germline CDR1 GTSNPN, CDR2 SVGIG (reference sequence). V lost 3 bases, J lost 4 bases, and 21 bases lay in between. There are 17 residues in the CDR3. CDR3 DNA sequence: TGTGCCTGGAGGGAGGGCCTGGCGGCTTGGGGCACCGGGGAGCTGTTTTTT. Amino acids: CAWREGLAAWGTGELFF.